This T cell receptor beta chain was profiled in a study of T cells in Graves' hyperthyroidism and ophthalmopathy. Whole-study results and caveats: Model-based prediction identified ophthalmopathy a median 6.5 months prior to its onset. Patients with ophthalmopathy were separated from those with stable hyperthyroidism by a 13 V-J model. Blood held most thyroid clonotypes expanded above 0.001 frequency.

In regard to this clonotype: Its antigen remains unknown.

RNA transcripts were the template for amplifying TCR beta CDR3 regions. In the first-round RT-PCR of the TCR CDR3, the HTBI primer set was used. TCRdb re-called the multiplex PCR reads with MiXCR, one entry per CDR3 protein. This table holds about 570,000 distinct CDR3 sequences, around 45% found once. This CDR3 spans 13 amino acids. With 4 bases removed from V and 4 bases from J, the gap between germline ends came to 14 bases. Germline CDR1 reads SQVTM; CDR2 reads ANQGSEA. This chain uses TRBV29-1 with TRBJ2-7; D tentatively fits TRBD1 or TRBD2 (5 bases each). The specimen sequenced was peripheral blood or thyroid tissue (not recorded which). The clonotype comes from an adult woman with Graves' disease, either hyperthyroidism or ophthalmopathy (not recorded which). The CDR3 sequence: CSVAQRGNYEQYF. CDR3 bases: TGCAGCGTTGCGCAGAGGGGTAATTACGAGCAGTACTTC.